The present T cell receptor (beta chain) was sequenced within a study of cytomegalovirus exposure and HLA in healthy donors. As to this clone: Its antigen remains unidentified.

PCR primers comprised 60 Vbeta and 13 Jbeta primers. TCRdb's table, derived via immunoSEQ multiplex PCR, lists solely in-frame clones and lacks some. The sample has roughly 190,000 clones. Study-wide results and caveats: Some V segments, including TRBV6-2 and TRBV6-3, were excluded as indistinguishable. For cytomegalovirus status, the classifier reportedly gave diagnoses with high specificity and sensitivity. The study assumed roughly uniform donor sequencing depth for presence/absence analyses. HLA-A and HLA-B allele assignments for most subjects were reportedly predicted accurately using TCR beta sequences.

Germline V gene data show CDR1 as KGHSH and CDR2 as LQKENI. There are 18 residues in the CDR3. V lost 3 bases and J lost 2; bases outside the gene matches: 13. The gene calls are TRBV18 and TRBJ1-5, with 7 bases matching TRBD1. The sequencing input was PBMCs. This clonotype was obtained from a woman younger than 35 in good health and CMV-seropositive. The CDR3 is CASSPRVKTGAGNQPQHF. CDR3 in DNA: TGTGCCAGCTCACCGCGAGTAAAAACAGGGGCGGGCAATCAGCCCCAGCATTTT.